This TCR beta chain is from a study of T cells in Graves' hyperthyroidism and ophthalmopathy. Researchers barred patients who had uncontrolled infection, other autoimmune disease, pregnancy or lactation. On the basis of clinical symptoms, serum thyroxine and TRAb, thyroid ultrasound and orbital computed tomography, diagnoses were made. RNA transcripts provided the source from which TCR beta CDR3 regions were amplified. Primed by the HTBI set, a first-round RT-PCR was run on the TCR CDR3. MiXCR, run by TCRdb on the multiplex PCR reads, gives a single entry per CDR3 protein. The sample has hundreds of thousands of distinct CDR3 sequences, nearly 45% seen once. Germline CDR1 reads MNHEY; CDR2 reads SVGAGI. The length of the CDR3 is 13 residues. V was clipped by 6 bases and J by 5 bases, with 14 bases between them. The study's findings and limits: Median prediction lead before ophthalmopathy onset was 6.5 to 7 months with the model.

A word on this clonotype: Antigen specificity is unknown.

The clonotype was recovered from an adult man with Graves' disease, either hyperthyroidism or ophthalmopathy (not recorded which). The genes are TRBV6-5 and TRBJ2-7; D might be TRBD1 or TRBD2, each matching 7 bases. The material sequenced was peripheral blood or thyroid tissue (not recorded which). This chain's CDR3 is CASRVQGGDEQYF. The CDR3 DNA sequence: TGTGCCAGCAGGGTTCAGGGGGGGGACGAGCAGTACTTC.